This TCR beta chain was recovered during a study of blood T cells in healthy people across ages. The authors isolated at least 6.5 million PBMCs per sample. The CDR3 is 16 residues long. Per the germline V gene, CDR1 is SGHAT and CDR2 is FQNNGV. The J segment lost 1 base and the V segment lost 5 bases, leaving 11 bases of the junction unmatched. Using a J-beta primer mix together with a sample-barcoded 5' primer, a second PCR was run for roughly 6 to 12 cycles. TCRdb fed the 5' RACE reads into MiXCR, producing one record per CDR3 protein. The data show hundreds of thousands of distinct CDR3 sequences, with more than 45% seen just once and approximately 15% held by the top ten.

Sequenced input: blood. This sequence originates from a woman over 75 in good health. The gene calls are TRBV11-2 and TRBJ2-7; TRBD2 agrees at 7 bases. CDR3 nucleotide sequence: TGTGCCAGCAGCCCACGCGGTCGGGGAGGGTCCTACGAGCAGTACTTC. Encoded protein: CASSPRGRGGSYEQYF.